A selection of T cell receptor beta chains follows, all from one sample in a study of T cells in tuberculosis. Libraries were prepared by immunoSEQ multiplex PCR; TCRdb keeps only in-frame clonotypes and omits some of them. The sample holds fewer than 40,000 clones; around 95% are singletons and the top ten take around 2%. Sequencing used PBMCs. The receptors originated from a donor aged 10 to 29 with latent tuberculosis or without tuberculosis infection. The CDR3 runs from the conserved cysteine through the conserved F or W. D genes are given only for firm matches. Size values are once, few and many counts, or a class for expanded clones, and some rows have none.

J gene: TRBJ2-1
clone size: NA
V gene: TRBV29-1
D gene: TRBD2
CDR3 DNA: TGCAGCGTTGGACCGGGGGGGACCTACAATGAGCAGTTCTTC
CDR3 protein: CSVGPGGTYNEQFF

J gene: TRBJ1-1
clone size: NA
V gene: TRBV6-5
D gene: TRBD1
CDR3 DNA: TGTGCCAGCAGTTACCCCCGACAGGGAAGGACTGAAGCTTTCTTT
CDR3 protein: CASSYPRQGRTEAFF

J gene: TRBJ2-1
clone size: NA
V gene: TRBV30
D gene: NA
CDR3 DNA: TGTGCCTGGAGTGTCCTGAGCTCCTACAATGAGCAGTTCTTC
CDR3 protein: CAWSVLSSYNEQFF

J gene: TRBJ1-6
clone size: NA
V gene: TRBV27
D gene: TRBD1
CDR3 DNA: TGTGCCAGCAGTTCTGGGACAGAGGGTTCACCCCTCCACTTT
CDR3 protein: CASSSGTEGSPLHF

J gene: TRBJ2-3
clone size: NA
V gene: TRBV9
D gene: NA
CDR3 DNA: TGTGCCAGCAGCGTAGGTAATAGCGCACTGGGGATGGGAGATACGCAGTATTTT
CDR3 protein: CASSVGNSALGMGDTQYF

J gene: TRBJ1-3
clone size: few
V gene: TRBV7-8
D gene: NA
CDR3 DNA: TGTGCTACTACGAGGACATTCTCTGGAAACACCATATATTTT
CDR3 protein: CATTRTFSGNTIYF

J gene: TRBJ2-2
clone size: NA
V gene: TRBV18
D gene: TRBD1
CDR3 DNA: TGTGCCAGCTCACCGGGACAGGGGAACACCGGGGAGCTGTTTTTT
CDR3 protein: CASSPGQGNTGELFF

J gene: TRBJ2-2
clone size: NA
V gene: TRBV7-6
D gene: TRBD2
CDR3 DNA: TGTGCCAGCAGCTTACCGGGGACTAGCCTTAACACCGGGGAGCTGTTTTTT
CDR3 protein: CASSLPGTSLNTGELFF

J gene: TRBJ2-7
clone size: NA
V gene: TRBV5-1
D gene: NA
CDR3 DNA: TGCGCCAGCAGCTTGATAGCGGAGAAGGGCTACGAGCAGTACTTC
CDR3 protein: CASSLIAEKGYEQYF

J gene: TRBJ1-1
clone size: once
V gene: TRBV6-5
D gene: NA
CDR3 DNA: TGTGCCAGCAGTTACGGCGACAGGAACACTGAAGCTTTCTTT
CDR3 protein: CASSYGDRNTEAFF

J gene: TRBJ2-7
clone size: NA
V gene: TRBV29-1
D gene: TRBD1
CDR3 DNA: TGCAGCGTTGAAGTTGGCAGGGGGTACGAGCAGTACTTC
CDR3 protein: CSVEVGRGYEQYF

J gene: TRBJ1-6
clone size: NA
V gene: TRBV27
D gene: NA
CDR3 DNA: TGTGCCAGCAGTGGGGATGGGAGAGGCTTCAGATCACCCCTCCACTTT
CDR3 protein: CASSGDGRGFRSPLHF

J gene: TRBJ2-1
clone size: NA
V gene: TRBV7-9
D gene: TRBD2
CDR3 DNA: TGTGCCAGCAGCTTAGTAGCGGGGTCAAAAGAGCAGTTCTTC
CDR3 protein: CASSLVAGSKEQFF

J gene: TRBJ1-2
clone size: once
V gene: TRBV14
D gene: NA
CDR3 DNA: TGTGCCAGCAGCCAATCCTCCCAGATAAATAACTATGGCTACACCTTC
CDR3 protein: CASSQSSQINNYGYTF

J gene: TRBJ2-2
clone size: NA
V gene: TRBV5-3
D gene: TRBD2
CDR3 DNA: TGTGCCAGAAGCCTGACCCACCCGGGACTAGCGGGACCCGGCGGGAACACCGGGGAGCTGTTTTTT
CDR3 protein: CARSLTHPGLAGPGGNTGELFF

J gene: TRBJ2-3
clone size: NA
V gene: TRBV6-4
D gene: NA
CDR3 DNA: TGTGCCAGCAGTGTCGGAACTGGGGCTGGAGATACGCAGTATTTT
CDR3 protein: CASSVGTGAGDTQYF

J gene: TRBJ2-5
clone size: NA
V gene: TRBV6-7
D gene: TRBD2
CDR3 DNA: TGTGCCAGCAGTCTCCCTTCTAGCGGGGGGCCAGGTGAGACCCAGTACTTC
CDR3 protein: CASSLPSSGGPGETQYF

J gene: TRBJ2-3
clone size: NA
V gene: TRBV14
D gene: NA
CDR3 DNA: TGTGCCAGCAGCCAAGGGGGGAGGACGCAGTATTTT
CDR3 protein: CASSQGGRTQYF

J gene: TRBJ2-1
clone size: once
V gene: TRBV21-1
D gene: NA
CDR3 DNA: TGTGCCAGCAGCAAAGGTGGCGGATTACAGTTCTTC
CDR3 protein: CASSKGGGLQFF

J gene: TRBJ1-1
clone size: NA
V gene: TRBV7-9
D gene: TRBD1
CDR3 DNA: TGTGCCAGCAGCCTCTGGACAGGGTTTTTTAGTGAAGCTTTCTTT
CDR3 protein: CASSLWTGFFSEAFF

J gene: TRBJ2-3
clone size: NA
V gene: TRBV5-1
D gene: NA
CDR3 DNA: TGCGCCAGCAGCTTGTGGGAGGGGGGCAAAGATACGCAGTATTTT
CDR3 protein: CASSLWEGGKDTQYF

J gene: TRBJ1-2
clone size: NA
V gene: TRBV2
D gene: TRBD1
CDR3 DNA: TGTGCCAGCACCGGACAGGGGGTTTACTATGGCTACACCTTC
CDR3 protein: CASTGQGVYYGYTF

J gene: TRBJ2-5
clone size: NA
V gene: TRBV11-2
D gene: NA
CDR3 DNA: TGTGCCAGCAGCCCTTACAGGGACCACCAAGAGACCCAGTACTTC
CDR3 protein: CASSPYRDHQETQYF

J gene: TRBJ2-3
clone size: NA
V gene: TRBV7-6
D gene: TRBD2
CDR3 DNA: TGTGCCAGCAGCCCAACCACGACTAGCGGGAGAGGGGATACGCAGTATTTT
CDR3 protein: CASSPTTTSGRGDTQYF

J gene: TRBJ2-1
clone size: NA
V gene: TRBV27
D gene: NA
CDR3 DNA: TGTGCCAGCAGTCCCGACTCATCCCCTTACAATGAGCAGTTCTTC
CDR3 protein: CASSPDSSPYNEQFF

J gene: TRBJ1-1
clone size: NA
V gene: TRBV5-1
D gene: NA
CDR3 DNA: TGCGCCAGCAGCTTGGGTGGACAGAGATCTTCCATGAACACTGAAGCTTTCTTT
CDR3 protein: CASSLGGQRSSMNTEAFF

J gene: TRBJ1-2
clone size: NA
V gene: TRBV18
D gene: TRBD1
CDR3 DNA: TGTGCCAGCTCACCACTAGCAGGGGGGTCATCTAACTATGGCTACACCTTC
CDR3 protein: CASSPLAGGSSNYGYTF

J gene: TRBJ2-3
clone size: NA
V gene: TRBV12-5
D gene: TRBD1
CDR3 DNA: TGTGCTAGTGGTTTGTCCCCAGGGGGCCCCACAGATACGCAGTATTTT
CDR3 protein: CASGLSPGGPTDTQYF

J gene: TRBJ1-1
clone size: NA
V gene: TRBV29-1
D gene: NA
CDR3 DNA: TGCAGCGTTCTACTCCCGGGGTTTGATGACACTGAAGCTTTCTTT
CDR3 protein: CSVLLPGFDDTEAFF